One and the same sample provided the 26 T cell receptor beta chains below, sequenced in a study of cytomegalovirus exposure and HLA in healthy donors. PCR amplification relied on 60 Vbeta primers (plus 13 Jbeta primers). Repertoires were generated with immunoSEQ multiplex PCR, while TCRdb's copy carries only in-frame clones and drops some. In the table there are some 90,000 clones, 80% of which are singletons. The sequenced material came from PBMCs. These receptors were obtained from a woman between 45 and 65 years old in good health and CMV-seropositive.

The chain couples TRBV27 to TRBJ2-7, with TRBD2 matching over 14 bases. V lost 11 bases, J lost 5 bases, and 14 bases stayed unmatched. The CDR3 runs to 16 residues. Per the germline V gene, CDR1 is MNHEY and CDR2 is SMNVEV (reference sequence). CDR3 loop: CAFHKAGTSGSHEQYV. CDR3 nucleotide sequence: TGTGCCTTTCACAAGGCGGGGACTAGCGGGAGCCACGAGCAGTACGTC.

This clone was picked up a small number of times. The rearrangement joins TRBV7-9 to TRBJ1-1; D unresolved. Germline CDR1 reads SEHNR; CDR2 reads FQNEAQ (reference sequence). CDR3 size: 12 residues. Written as DNA, the CDR3 is TGTTCCACCAAGCGGGAGAACACTGAAGCTTTCTTT. Its protein product is CSTKRENTEAFF.

This clone has more than one count but fewer than ten. The same CDR3 also results from other DNA sequences found in this sample. V usage is TRBV19 and J usage is TRBJ2-1, with D tentatively TRBD1 (6 bases). The CDR3 runs to 15 residues. In germline, CDR1 is LNHDA, CDR2 SQIVND (reference sequence). The V gene lost 7 bases and the J gene lost 0 bases, with 13 bases spanning the gap. CDR3 protein: CASTPDRSSYNEQFF. The DNA for the CDR3 is TGTGCCAGTACCCCTGACAGGAGCTCCTACAATGAGCAGTTCTTC.

The gene calls are TRBV30 and TRBJ1-4; a possible D gene is TRBD1 (5 bases). The CDR3 consists of 14 residues. V dropped 4 bases and J dropped 8 bases, with 17 bases sitting between them. Germline CDR1 and CDR2: GTSNPN and SVGIG (reference sequence). CDR3 bases: TGTGCCTGGAATCAAAAGGGGCTTAGAGAAAAACTGTTTTTT. It specifies CAWNQKGLREKLFF.

The chain carries TRBV7-9 and TRBJ2-2; TRBD1 aligns across 11 bases. CDR1 is SEHNR, CDR2 FQNEAQ, per germline (reference sequence). J gave up 5 bases and V 5 bases, and 10 bases lay outside the gene matches. CDR3 length: 17 amino acids. The CDR3 loop is CASSTPDRGRGTGELFF. CDR3 coding DNA: TGTGCCAGCAGCACCCCGGACAGGGGGCGCGGGACCGGGGAGCTGTTTTTT.

The chain has TRBV4-1 and TRBJ2-5; TRBD1 matches at 7 bases. There are 16 residues in the CDR3. The germline CDR1 and CDR2 sequences are MGHRA and YSYEKL. Trimming removed 1 base from V and 5 bases from J; junction bases left unmatched: 10. CDR3 in DNA: TGCGCCAGCAGCCAAGGTCCGGCGACAGGGCGGGAGACCCAGTACTTC. Residues: CASSQGPATGRETQYF.

This clone was seen just once. The gene calls are TRBV4-1 and TRBJ1-5; D unclear. The V end was cut by 0 bases, the J end by 9 bases, with 12 bases between. The CDR3 covers 14 residues. Germline CDR1 MGHRA, CDR2 YSYEKL. This CDR3 reads CASSQESVALPQHF. CDR3 coding DNA: TGCGCCAGCAGCCAAGAGTCGGTTGCCCTGCCCCAGCATTTT.

The chain is built from TRBV10-1 and TRBJ2-7; 8 bases fit TRBD2. The trim removed 3 bases at V and 5 bases at J, leaving 12 bases unmatched. The CDR3 sequence is 16 residues long. Germline V CDR1 and CDR2: WNHNN, SYGVQD (reference sequence). The CDR3 DNA reads TGCGCCAGCAGTGAAAGCCCCAGCGGGAGCTCAGACGAGCAGTACGTC. Encoded protein: CASSESPSGSSDEQYV.

The chain has TRBV9 and TRBJ1-2, with 7 bases aligning to TRBD1. In germline, CDR1 is SGDLS, CDR2 YYNGEE. This CDR3 has 15 residues. V shed 4 bases, J shed 2 bases, and the junction held 8 bases outside the gene matches. DNA of the CDR3: TGTGCCAGCAGCCCCCGGACAGGTGGGAACTATGGCTACACCTTC. Residues: CASSPRTGGNYGYTF.

As to this clone: The identical CDR3 is also encoded by other nucleotide sequences in the sample. The chain carries TRBV6-1 and TRBJ2-7, with TRBD2 matching over 14 bases. The V gene's germline CDR1 is MNHNS and CDR2 SASEGT. V lost 4 bases and J lost 6; bases outside the gene matches: 5. CDR3 length equals 15 residues. The CDR3 bases are TGTGCCAGCAGTGGACTAGCGGGAGGGCCGGGCGAGCAGTACGTC. Its translation is CASSGLAGGPGEQYV.

CDR3 in amino acids: CASSIPQGLNYGYTF. CDR3 coding DNA: TGTGCCAGTAGTATACCCCAGGGATTGAACTATGGCTACACCTTC. The chain is built from TRBV19 and TRBJ1-2; maybe TRBD1 (5 bases). Trimming took 2 bases from V and 2 from J, leaving 12 bases between them. CDR1 LNHDA and CDR2 SQIVND come from the germline V gene (reference sequence). This CDR3 has 15 residues.

The chain combines TRBV5-1 with TRBJ1-2; TRBD1 agrees at 8 bases. The germline CDR1 and CDR2 sequences are SGHRS and YFSETQ. V trimming: 0 bases; J trimming: 1 base; junction bases outside the gene matches: 2. CDR3 length: 15 residues. CDR3 amino acids: CASSLGQGINYGYTF. Written as DNA, the CDR3 is TGCGCCAGCAGCTTGGGACAGGGGATTAACTATGGCTACACCTTC.

The gene calls are TRBV6-1 and TRBJ1-2, with 7 bases identical to TRBD1. The CDR3 is 14 amino acids. Germline lookup yields CDR1 MNHNS and CDR2 SASEGT. The junction had 9 bases not matched to a gene; V was cut back by 7 bases and J by 4 bases. In DNA form, the CDR3 reads TGTGCCAGCATTCGAACAGGGGACCTCTATGGCTACACCTTC. As protein: CASIRTGDLYGYTF.

A few counts support this clone. The chain is built from TRBV4-1 and TRBJ1-3, with D possibly matching TRBD1 (6 bases). The CDR3 consists of 16 residues. The germline V gene encodes CDR1 MGHRA and CDR2 YSYEKL. V gave up 0 bases and J gave up 4 bases, with 13 bases separating them. CDR3: CASSQEDRRFGNTIYF. The CDR3 nucleotides are TGCGCCAGCAGCCAAGAAGACAGGAGGTTCGGAAACACCATATATTTT.

V and J are TRBV5-6 and TRBJ2-2; D may be TRBD1 (5 bases). This CDR3 comprises 16 residues. Trimming removed 0 bases from V and 5 bases from J, with 14 bases in between. Germline-derived CDR1 and CDR2 are SGHDT and YYEEEE. The CDR3 reads CASSLVRDRYTGELFF. The DNA of the CDR3 is TGTGCCAGCAGCTTGGTGCGCGACAGATATACCGGGGAGCTGTTTTTT.

V and J are TRBV5-1 and TRBJ1-5, with D unresolved. The CDR3 runs 14 residues. In germline, CDR1 is SGHRS, CDR2 YFSETQ. The V end lost 0 bases, the J end lost 5 bases, and 9 bases lay between the germline ends. CDR3 nucleotides: TGCGCCAGCAGCTTGGATGGGAGAGATCAGCCCCAGCATTTT. It codes for CASSLDGRDQPQHF.

The gene calls are TRBV6-1 and TRBJ1-1, with a tentative D call TRBD1 (5 bases). Germline V gene sequence: CDR1 MNHNS, CDR2 SASEGT. V was trimmed by 6 bases and J by 6 bases, leaving 17 bases between them. CDR3 length: 14 amino acids. In DNA, the CDR3 is TGTGCCAGCAGCCCCTCCAGGGAAGGGCCTGAAGCTTTCTTT. Translating gives CASSPSREGPEAFF.

This clone was seen only once. The gene calls are TRBV18 and TRBJ2-2; D is unclear. The CDR3 runs to 14 residues. V shed 4 bases and J shed 4 bases, with 10 bases lying between them. Per germline, CDR1 KGHSH and CDR2 LQKENI. The CDR3 spells CASSLIESTGELFF. The CDR3 DNA is TGTGCCAGCTCACTAATCGAGAGCACCGGGGAGCTGTTTTTT.

V and J are TRBV6-1 and TRBJ2-3; tentative D call: TRBD2 (5 bases). This CDR3 has 14 amino acids. Looked up from germline, CDR1 is MNHNS and CDR2 is SASEGT. Trimming pared 5 bases from V and 6 bases from J, leaving 15 bases between. Here the CDR3 DNA reads TGTGCCAGCAGTACCGGCGTCCGAGGGGATACGCAGTATTTT. It translates to CASSTGVRGDTQYF.

The chain uses TRBV6-1 and TRBJ1-1, with D uncertain. V lost 8 bases to trimming and J lost 1 base, with 11 bases between them. The CDR3 length is 13 residues. CDR1 MNHNS and CDR2 SASEGT come from the germline V gene. CDR3 amino acids: CASSKQTNTEAFF. The CDR3 nucleotides read TGTGCCAGCTCGAAACAAACGAACACTGAAGCTTTCTTT.

The V call is TRBV5-1, the J call TRBJ1-4, with 7 bases lining up with TRBD1. Germline V gene data show CDR1 as SGHRS and CDR2 as YFSETQ. This CDR3 spans 16 amino acids. Trimming at V came to 0 bases and at J to 7 bases, leaving 9 bases not matched to a gene. In nucleotides, the CDR3 is TGCGCCAGCAGCTTGGAGGGGGCAGGGAAGAGTGAAAAACTGTTTTTT. It encodes CASSLEGAGKSEKLFF.

The chain links TRBV30 to TRBJ1-1, with unresolved D. Between the trimmed V and J ends, which lost 4 bases and 4 bases, there was a span of 16 bases. This CDR3 comprises 14 residues. CDR1 and CDR2 (germline): GTSNPN, SVGIG (reference sequence). In nucleotides, the CDR3 is TGTGCCTGGACCCCGACAAGTACGAGCACTGAAGCTTTCTTT. It yields the protein CAWTPTSTSTEAFF.

The chain carries TRBV5-1 and TRBJ1-6, with 8 nucleotides matching TRBD1. The CDR3 length is 15 residues. Germline CDR1 and CDR2: SGHRS and YFSETQ. V shed 4 bases and J 7 bases; nucleotides not matched to a gene: 7. The CDR3 region is CASSQRQGTNSPLHF. The DNA for the CDR3 is TGCGCCAGCAGCCAGAGACAGGGGACGAATTCACCCCTCCACTTT.

This clone was seen a handful of times. The rearrangement joins TRBV2 to TRBJ1-5; 8 bases match TRBD1. The CDR3 loop spans 15 amino acids. The V gene's germline CDR1 is SNHLY and CDR2 FYNNEI. Trimming cost V 3 bases and J 6 bases; bases outside gene matches: 7. The CDR3 DNA follows: TGTGCCAGCAGTGAGGACAGGGCCGGGAGTCAGCCCCAGCATTTT. Translated, it gives CASSEDRAGSQPQHF.

The V and J genes are TRBV7-9 and TRBJ2-5; D not certain. This CDR3 has 14 residues. Trimming removed 0 bases at V and 1 base at J, with 6 bases between. Germline CDR1 SEHNR, CDR2 FQNEAQ (reference sequence). The CDR3 reads CASSLASIQETQYF. DNA for the CDR3: TGTGCCAGCAGCTTAGCCTCTATCCAAGAGACCCAGTACTTC.

This rearrangement joins TRBV29-1 to TRBJ2-1; TRBD1 aligns across 11 bases. Per germline, CDR1 SQVTM and CDR2 ANQGSEA. V was clipped by 5 bases and J by 6 bases; unmatched bases: 6. There are 14 residues in the CDR3. Here the CDR3 reads CSVRTGGDFNEQFF. CDR3 nucleotides: TGCAGCGTTCGGACAGGGGGCGATTTCAATGAGCAGTTCTTC.